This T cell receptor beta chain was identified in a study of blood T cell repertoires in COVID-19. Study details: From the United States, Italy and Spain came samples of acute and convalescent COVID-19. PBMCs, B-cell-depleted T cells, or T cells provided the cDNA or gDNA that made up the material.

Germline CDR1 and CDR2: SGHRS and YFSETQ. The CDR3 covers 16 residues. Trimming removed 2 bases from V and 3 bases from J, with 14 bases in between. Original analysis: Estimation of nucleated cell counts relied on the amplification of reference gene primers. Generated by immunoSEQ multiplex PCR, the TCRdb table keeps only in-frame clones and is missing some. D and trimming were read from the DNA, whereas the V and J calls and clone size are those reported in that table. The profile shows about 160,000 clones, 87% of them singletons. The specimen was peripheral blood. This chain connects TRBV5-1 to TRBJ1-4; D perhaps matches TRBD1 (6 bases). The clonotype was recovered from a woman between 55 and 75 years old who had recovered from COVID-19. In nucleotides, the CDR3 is TGCGCCAGCAGCTTCTTTGGGGGCAGGGCTAATGAAAAACTGTTTTTT. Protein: CASSFFGGRANEKLFF.